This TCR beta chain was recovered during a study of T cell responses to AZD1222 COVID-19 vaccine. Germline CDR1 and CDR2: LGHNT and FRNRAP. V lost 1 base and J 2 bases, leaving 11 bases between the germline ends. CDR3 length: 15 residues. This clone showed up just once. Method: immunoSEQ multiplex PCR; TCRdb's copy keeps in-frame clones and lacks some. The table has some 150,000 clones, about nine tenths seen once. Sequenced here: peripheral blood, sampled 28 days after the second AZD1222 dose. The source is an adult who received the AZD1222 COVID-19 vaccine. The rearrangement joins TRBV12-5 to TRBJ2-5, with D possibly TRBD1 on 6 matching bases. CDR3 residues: CASGLGTVAQETQYF. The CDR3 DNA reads TGTGCTAGTGGTTTGGGGACAGTGGCACAAGAGACCCAGTACTTC.